This record covers a single TCR beta chain. Its antigen remains unidentified. Base qualities are missing; no much larger clone stands one base away. V and J lose 3 bases and 8 bases, and a span of 17 bases separates them. Counted from cysteine to phenylalanine, this CDR3 has 14 amino acids. Just CDR3 DNA is preserved here, 42 bases in frame from base 1. The germline V gene sets CDR1 to SGHRS and CDR2 to YFSETQ. This entry is derived from a study of T cell repertoires in cytomegalovirus infection (dated by TCRdb to between 2018 and 2021). For the study in its entirety: Donor HLA type was relevant to the analysis, as public TCR beta signatures indicated carriage of CMV infection together with the matching HLA type. The paper's findings and limits, for the study overall: Carriers of CMV infection plus the relevant HLA type were discriminated by the cumulative frequency of public TCR beta family members in the study cohort and in an independent roughly 350-donor cohort. The ex vivo response was dominated by HLA-C-restricted CMV-specific TCR beta clonotypes, and the single most frequent clonotype in two of eight donors was supplied by these HLA-C-restricted clonotypes.

For sequencing, an Illumina HiSeq 1500 was employed. Through fastp at Q25 and MiXCR, TCRdb rebuilt clones from the public reads, retaining in-frame beta chains. Merged by CDR3 protein, the rows form single entries marked with the most common genes and DNA. The sample contains 200,000 to 300,000 distinct CDR3 sequences, 12% of them found a single time. Approximately 1.6% of the sample rests with the top ten. The origin of this receptor is a human donor in good health (CMV status not recorded). Some clones in this sample may be carry-over from other donors' samples. The chain is made from TRBV5-1 and TRBJ2-5; the D segment cannot be called with confidence. The specimen sequenced was PBMCs. The CDR3 in this case is CASSSGGSGFTQYF. DNA sequence: TGCGCCAGCAGCTCTGGTGGTTCAGGATTTACCCAGTACTTC.